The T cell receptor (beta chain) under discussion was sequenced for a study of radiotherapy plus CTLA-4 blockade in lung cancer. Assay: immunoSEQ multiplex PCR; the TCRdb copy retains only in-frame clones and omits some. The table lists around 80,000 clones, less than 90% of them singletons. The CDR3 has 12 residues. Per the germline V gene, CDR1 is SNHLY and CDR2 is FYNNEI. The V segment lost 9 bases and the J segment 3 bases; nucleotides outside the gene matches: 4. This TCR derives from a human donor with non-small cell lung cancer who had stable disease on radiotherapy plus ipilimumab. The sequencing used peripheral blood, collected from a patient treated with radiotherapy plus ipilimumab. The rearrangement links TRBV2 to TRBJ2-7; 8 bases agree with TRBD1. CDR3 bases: TGTGCCAGTAGGACAGGGAGCTACGAGCAGTACTTC. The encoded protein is CASRTGSYEQYF. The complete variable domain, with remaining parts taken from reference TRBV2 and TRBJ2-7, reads EPEVTQTPSHQVTQMGQEVILRCVPISNHLYFYWYRQILGQKVEFLVSFYNNEISEKSEIFDDQFSVERPDGSNFTLKIRSTKLEDSAMYFCASRTGSYEQYFGPGTRLTVT.